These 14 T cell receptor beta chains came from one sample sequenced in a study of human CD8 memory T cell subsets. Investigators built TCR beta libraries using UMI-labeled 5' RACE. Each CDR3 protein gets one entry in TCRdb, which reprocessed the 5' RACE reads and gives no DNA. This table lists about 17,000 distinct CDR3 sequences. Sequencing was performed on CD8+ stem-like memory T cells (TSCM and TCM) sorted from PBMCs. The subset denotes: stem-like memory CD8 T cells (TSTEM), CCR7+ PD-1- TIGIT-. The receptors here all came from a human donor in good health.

Here the CDR3 reads CASSQETLGSEAFF. This chain connects TRBV4-3 to TRBJ1-1. Germline V CDR1 and CDR2: LGHNA, YSLEER. This CDR3 has 14 amino acids.

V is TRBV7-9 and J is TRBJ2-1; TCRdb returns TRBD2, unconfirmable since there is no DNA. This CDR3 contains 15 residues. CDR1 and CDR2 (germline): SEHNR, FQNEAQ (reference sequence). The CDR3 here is CASSLDSGRRNEQFF.

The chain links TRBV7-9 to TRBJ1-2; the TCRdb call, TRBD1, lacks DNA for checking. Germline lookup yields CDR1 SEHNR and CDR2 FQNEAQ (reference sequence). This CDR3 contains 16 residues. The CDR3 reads CASTLAPGKTRYGYTF.

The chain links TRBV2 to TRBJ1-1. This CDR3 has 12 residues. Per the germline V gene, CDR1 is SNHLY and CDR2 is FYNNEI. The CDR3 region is CASSEDSREAFF.

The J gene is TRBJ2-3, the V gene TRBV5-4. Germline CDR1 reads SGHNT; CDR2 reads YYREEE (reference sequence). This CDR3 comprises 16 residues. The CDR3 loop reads CASSGRPTTSVDTQYF.

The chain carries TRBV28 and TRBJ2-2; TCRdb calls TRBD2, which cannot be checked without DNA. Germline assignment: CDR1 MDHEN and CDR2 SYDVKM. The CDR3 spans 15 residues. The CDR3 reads CASSLLAGEAGELFF.

The CDR3 reads CAISEFEGEDYGYTF. The chain links TRBV10-3 to TRBJ1-2; TCRdb's D gene call, TRBD1, goes unchecked for lack of DNA. The CDR3 length is 15 residues. Germline-derived CDR1 and CDR2 are ENHRY and SYGVKD.

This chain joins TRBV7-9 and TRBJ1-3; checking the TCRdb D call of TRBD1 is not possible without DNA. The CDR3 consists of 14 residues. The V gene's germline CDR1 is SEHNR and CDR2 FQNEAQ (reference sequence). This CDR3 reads CASSPRQGGNTIYF.

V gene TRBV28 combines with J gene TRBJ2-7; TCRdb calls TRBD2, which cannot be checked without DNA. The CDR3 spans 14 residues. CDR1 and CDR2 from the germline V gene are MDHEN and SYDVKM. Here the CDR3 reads CASETGTRPYEQYF.

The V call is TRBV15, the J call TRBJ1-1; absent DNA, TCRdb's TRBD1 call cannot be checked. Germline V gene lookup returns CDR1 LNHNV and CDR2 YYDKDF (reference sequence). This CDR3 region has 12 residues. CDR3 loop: CATSVRGYEAFF.

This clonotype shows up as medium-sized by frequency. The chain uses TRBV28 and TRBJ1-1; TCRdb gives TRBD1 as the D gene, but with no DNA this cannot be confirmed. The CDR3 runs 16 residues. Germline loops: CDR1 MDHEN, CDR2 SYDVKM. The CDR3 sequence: CASSLFEGGEISEAFF.

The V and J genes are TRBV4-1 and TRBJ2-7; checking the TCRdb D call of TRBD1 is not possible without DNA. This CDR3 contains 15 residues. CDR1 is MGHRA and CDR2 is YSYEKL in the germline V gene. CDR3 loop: CASSQEDSKHYEQYF.

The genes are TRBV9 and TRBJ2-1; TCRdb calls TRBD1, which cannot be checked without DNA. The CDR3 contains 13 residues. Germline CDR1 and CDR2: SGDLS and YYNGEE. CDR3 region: CASSITGNNEQFF.

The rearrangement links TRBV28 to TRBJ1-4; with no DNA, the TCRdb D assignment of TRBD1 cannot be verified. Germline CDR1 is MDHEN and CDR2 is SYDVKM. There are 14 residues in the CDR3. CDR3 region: CASSLPDRVEKLFF.